These 10 T cell receptor beta chains originate from one sample sequenced in a study of cytomegalovirus exposure and HLA in healthy donors. The PCR made use of 60 Vbeta and 13 Jbeta primers. Sequencing was performed with immunoSEQ multiplex PCR; in TCRdb, only in-frame clones are kept and a portion is missing. The table has under 150,000 clones, 70% to 90% seen once; the top ten hold about 1.5%. Sequencing was carried out using PBMCs. All receptors derive from a man aged 35-49 years in good health and CMV-seronegative.

Details on this clone: The junction departs from germline at one end; a sequencing error may be responsible. V usage is TRBV6-5 and J usage is TRBJ2-1, with 9 bases fitting TRBD1. Germline V gene data show CDR1 as MNHEY and CDR2 as SVGAGI. The CDR3 covers 15 residues. CDR3 sequence (DNA): TGTGCCAGCAGTTACTCGGAGACAGGGGGTTATGAGCAGCTCTTC. The encoded protein is CASSYSETGGYEQLF.

The CDR3 spells CASSYSARGGSPLHF. The CDR3, as DNA: TGTGCCAGCAGTTACTCTGCTAGGGGGGGTTCACCCCTCCACTTT. This chain uses TRBV6-5 with TRBJ1-6, with a weak D call TRBD1 (6 bases). Trimming pared 0 bases from V and 9 bases from J, leaving 12 bases between. This CDR3 spans 15 amino acids. Germline V lookup: CDR1 MNHEY, CDR2 SVGAGI.

The chain couples TRBV7-3 to TRBJ2-1, with 14 bases aligning to TRBD2. Looked up from germline, CDR1 is SGHTA and CDR2 is FQGTGA. The CDR3 is 17 amino acids. V was clipped by 5 bases and J by 7 bases; unmatched bases: 10. The CDR3 nucleotides read TGTGCCAGCAGCCCCCGACTAGCGGGAGGGCCTATGAATGAGCAGTTCTTC. Its protein product is CASSPRLAGGPMNEQFF.

J is TRBJ1-5 and V is TRBV6-5, with 11 bases lining up with TRBD1. The ends lost 6 bases at V and 6 bases at J; junction bases unmatched: 4. The CDR3 runs 14 residues. CDR1 and CDR2 (germline): MNHEY, SVGAGI. The CDR3 bases are TGTGCCAGCAGCGGGACAGGGGGATTTCAGCCCCAGCATTTT. Its protein product is CASSGTGGFQPQHF.

The V and J genes are TRBV28 and TRBJ2-6; perhaps TRBD1 as D (6 bases). Per germline, CDR1 MDHEN and CDR2 SYDVKM. V gave up 11 bases and J gave up 1 base, with 12 bases separating them. There are 14 residues in the CDR3. CDR3 loop: CALQGGSGANVLTF. DNA of the CDR3: TGTGCCCTACAGGGTGGGTCTGGGGCCAACGTCCTGACTTTC.

The rearrangement joins TRBV29-1 to TRBJ1-1; 11 bases fit TRBD1. V lost 1 base, J lost 3 bases, and 7 bases stayed unmatched. CDR1 SQVTM and CDR2 ANQGSEA come from the germline V gene. The CDR3 is 16 residues long. In DNA form, the CDR3 reads TGCAGCGTTGAAGGAAGGACAGGGGGCGCAGACACTGAAGCTTTCTTT. Protein sequence: CSVEGRTGGADTEAFF.

The V call is TRBV2, the J call TRBJ1-5; 7 bases are a match to TRBD1. Trimming cost V 7 bases and J 6 bases; bases outside gene matches: 9. CDR3 length: 14 residues. Germline loops: CDR1 SNHLY, CDR2 FYNNEI. The CDR3 spells CASTPKGGSQPQHF. CDR3 bases: TGTGCCAGCACCCCAAAAGGGGGCAGTCAGCCCCAGCATTTT.

The rearrangement links TRBV21-1 to TRBJ2-1; the DNA was not compared with TRBD1, the D call given in the table. TRBV21-1 is a pseudogene. CDR3 length: 17 residues. The CDR3 coding sequence is TGTGCCAGCAGCAAAAGAGGGGGTTTTAAATCCTACAATGAGCAGTTCTTC. It yields the protein CASSKRGGFKSYNEQFF.

V gene TRBV5-1 combines with J gene TRBJ1-2; D perhaps matches TRBD1 (5 bases). CDR3 length: 12 amino acids. From germline, CDR1 is SGHRS and CDR2 YFSETQ. V was pared by 4 bases and J by 6 bases, with 10 bases between. The CDR3 is CASSLEQDGYTF. Written as DNA, the CDR3 is TGCGCCAGCAGCCTAGAACAGGATGGCTACACCTTC.

This clone was detected a few times. V gene TRBV9 combines with J gene TRBJ2-1; 9 bases agree with TRBD2. CDR3 length equals 18 residues. V shed 1 base and J 0 bases; nucleotides not matched to a gene: 8. In germline, CDR1 is SGDLS, CDR2 YYNGEE. CDR3: CASSVSAGGHSSYNEQFF. CDR3 coding DNA: TGTGCCAGCAGCGTATCAGCGGGAGGACACAGCTCCTACAATGAGCAGTTCTTC.